A single sample gave rise to the 15 T cell receptor beta chains below, sequenced in a study of blood T cell repertoires in COVID-19. The method was immunoSEQ multiplex PCR; TCRdb's version includes in-frame clones alone and lacks a portion of them. The sample has about 170,000 clones, about 83% seen once. What was sequenced was PBMCs or T cells enriched from blood (not recorded which). The source is a woman between 45 and 60 years old in a cohort exposed to, infected with or recovered from COVID-19 (not recorded which).

This clone was observed a few times. The V call is TRBV4-1, the J call TRBJ2-2; the D is unclear. The CDR3 contains 15 residues. The V gene's germline CDR1 is MGHRA and CDR2 YSYEKL. Trimming pared 9 bases from V and 3 bases from J, leaving 17 bases between. CDR3 DNA sequence: TGCGCCAGTAGAAGACTGCCCGTAGACACCGGGGAGCTGTTTTTT. It is translated as CASRRLPVDTGELFF.

The chain recombines TRBV15 with TRBJ1-4; TRBD1 matches 10 bases. J was trimmed by 3 bases and V by 3 bases; bases with no gene match: 4. This CDR3 comprises 16 residues. Germline values: CDR1 LNHNV, CDR2 YYDKDF (reference sequence). CDR3 bases: TGTGCCACCAGCAGTGGGGACAGGGGAGCTAATGAAAAACTGTTTTTT. As protein: CATSSGDRGANEKLFF.

The DNA for the CDR3 is TGTGCCAGTAGTATGACGGTGACTTCGGGGGAGCTGTTTTTT. It yields the protein CASSMTVTSGELFF. V gene TRBV19 combines with J gene TRBJ2-2; D unclear. V was pared by 3 bases and J by 8 bases, with 13 bases between. Germline CDR1 and CDR2: LNHDA and SQIVND (reference sequence). The CDR3 sequence is 14 residues long.

This sequence joins TRBV27 and TRBJ1-4, with D perhaps matching TRBD1 (5 bases). Trimming took off 4 bases at V and 5 bases at J, with 11 bases between the two ends. In germline, CDR1 is MNHEY, CDR2 SMNVEV (reference sequence). This CDR3 contains 14 residues. Written as DNA, the CDR3 is TGTGCCAGCAGTTCGCGGGACGGCAATGAAAAACTGTTTTTT. Protein: CASSSRDGNEKLFF.

The chain couples TRBV28 to TRBJ2-1, with TRBD2 matching 11 bases. J gave up 8 bases and V 2 bases, and 8 bases lay outside the gene matches. Germline CDR1 and CDR2: MDHEN and SYDVKM. The CDR3 spans 16 residues. DNA of the CDR3: TGTGCCAGCAGTTTAGGGATTAGCGGGGGGGCCTATGAGCAGTTCTTC. Protein: CASSLGISGGAYEQFF.

The chain combines TRBV10-3 with TRBJ1-2; the D is unclear. The CDR3 loop spans 15 amino acids. Trimming left V 0 bases short and J 4 bases short, with 12 bases between. Germline CDR1 and CDR2: ENHRY and SYGVKD. CDR3 region: CAISESAPEAYGYTF. Here the CDR3 DNA reads TGTGCCATCAGTGAGTCGGCCCCTGAGGCCTATGGCTACACCTTC.

The chain is built from TRBV28 and TRBJ2-7; 7 nucleotides align to TRBD1. CDR1 is MDHEN and CDR2 is SYDVKM in the germline V gene. The CDR3 runs to 14 residues. V shed 6 bases and J 2 bases; nucleotides not matched to a gene: 7. The CDR3 DNA is TGTGCCAGCAGGACAAGACAGGGAACCTACGAGCAGTACTTC. It codes for CASRTRQGTYEQYF.

V usage is TRBV19 and J usage is TRBJ1-5, with 10 positions matching TRBD1. Germline lookup yields CDR1 LNHDA and CDR2 SQIVND (reference sequence). Losses at the gene ends were 7 bases for V and 2 bases for J; bases not matched to a gene: 5. The CDR3 spans 15 residues. This CDR3 is CASIPGTGGNQPQHF. DNA for the CDR3: TGTGCCAGTATTCCTGGGACAGGGGGCAATCAGCCCCAGCATTTT.

The CDR3 sequence: CASSLGGNPRRFF. CDR3 in DNA: TGTGCCAGCAGCTTGGGAGGTAACCCCCGGAGGTTCTTC. The chain links TRBV11-2 to TRBJ2-1, with D possibly matching TRBD2 (6 bases). The germline V gene encodes CDR1 SGHAT and CDR2 FQNNGV. The CDR3 loop spans 13 amino acids. The V and J ends lost 3 bases and 15 bases respectively, with 18 bases between them.

V gene TRBV4-1 combines with J gene TRBJ1-4; D may be TRBD1 (5 bases). The V and J ends lost 0 bases and 7 bases respectively, with 18 bases between them. The germline V gene has CDR1 MGHRA and CDR2 YSYEKL. CDR3 length equals 17 residues. CDR3 loop: CASSQDYPRGFGEKLFF. DNA for the CDR3: TGCGCCAGCAGCCAAGATTACCCTCGGGGGTTCGGTGAAAAACTGTTTTTT.

The gene calls are TRBV7-9 and TRBJ2-7, with D tentatively TRBD1 (5 bases). The germline V and J ends were trimmed by 5 bases and 2 bases, with 13 bases remaining between them. The germline gives CDR1 SEHNR, CDR2 FQNEAQ (reference sequence). This CDR3 has 14 amino acids. Here the CDR3 reads CASSLLAGPYEQYF. The CDR3 DNA reads TGTGCCAGCAGCCTACTCGCAGGGCCCTACGAGCAGTACTTC.

This clone was detected only a few times. This chain connects TRBV28 to TRBJ1-4; TRBD1 is a possible D gene (6 bases). The CDR3 consists of 14 residues. V was clipped by 7 bases and J by 7 bases, with 16 bases between them. CDR1 is MDHEN, CDR2 SYDVKM, per germline. The CDR3 protein is CASTLGGGSEKLFF. The CDR3 DNA sequence: TGTGCCAGCACTCTAGGGGGGGGAAGTGAAAAACTGTTTTTT. The full variable domain, its missing parts supplied by reference TRBV28 and TRBJ1-4, is DVKVTQSSRYLVKRTGEKVFLECVQDMDHENMFWYRQDPGLGLRLIYFSYDVKMKEKGDIPEGYSVSREKKERFSLILESASTNQTSMYLCASTLGGGSEKLFFGSGTQLSVL.

This chain links TRBV5-4 with TRBJ2-1; the D gene is possibly TRBD2 (5 bases). The CDR3 length is 14 residues. Germline loops: CDR1 SGHNT, CDR2 YYREEE (reference sequence). Trimming pared 0 bases from V and 5 bases from J, leaving 9 bases between. The CDR3 DNA sequence: TGTGCCAGCAGCTTGGGGACTCGTGACAATGAGCAGTTCTTC. This sequence encodes CASSLGTRDNEQFF. Using reference TRBV5-4 and TRBJ2-1 for the parts outside the CDR3, the full variable domain is ETGVTQSPTHLIKTRGQQVTLRCSSQSGHNTVSWYQQALGQGPQFIFQYYREEENGRGNFPPRFSGLQFPNYSSELNVNALELDDSALYLCASSLGTRDNEQFFGPGTRLTVL.

This clone was seen just once. This chain joins TRBV18 and TRBJ2-5; D gene uncertain. From germline, CDR1 is KGHSH and CDR2 LQKENI. Trimming stripped 4 bases from V and 3 bases from J, with 9 bases between. There are 13 residues in the CDR3. In DNA form, the CDR3 reads TGTGCCAGCTCACGGAGTACGGAAGAGACCCAGTACTTC. Its protein is CASSRSTEETQYF.

The chain joins TRBV25-1 to TRBJ1-5, with TRBD1 matching 10 bases. Germline V gene data show CDR1 as MGHDK and CDR2 as SYGVNS. There are 15 residues in the CDR3. V gave up 1 base and J gave up 6 bases; unmatched junction bases: 3. This chain's CDR3 is CASSESGTGVQPQHF. Written as DNA, the CDR3 is TGTGCCAGCAGTGAATCGGGGACAGGGGTTCAGCCCCAGCATTTT.